This TCR beta chain came from a study of cytomegalovirus exposure and HLA in healthy donors. Those who donated were healthy bone marrow donors. At the time of sampling, donors were nominally healthy, though unrecorded immune exposures were likely. PCR amplification relied on 60 Vbeta primers (plus 13 Jbeta primers). In the original analysis: In a later analysis, around 10 million of approximately 81 million unique beta chains occurred in at least two donors. Only in-frame clones appear in the TCRdb table, and some are missing; sequencing was by immunoSEQ multiplex PCR. The DNA gave D and trimming, while V, J and clone size come from that table. This table holds 90,000 or so clones, roughly four fifths found once. On this clone: Its target is not known.

Overall study findings and caveats: Among immune exposure information, only CMV serostatus was available.

CDR3 length equals 13 residues. The V end lost 4 bases, the J end lost 7 bases, and 10 bases lay between the germline ends. Per the germline V gene, CDR1 is LNHNV and CDR2 is YYDKDF (reference sequence). This TCR was recovered from a man younger than 45 in good health and CMV-seropositive. This chain links TRBV15 with TRBJ1-4, with D possibly matching TRBD1 (6 bases). The sample comprised PBMCs. CDR3 coding DNA: TGTGCCACCAGCACCCTGGACAGTGAAAAACTGTTTTTT. Translated, it gives CATSTLDSEKLFF.